This T cell receptor (beta chain) is drawn from a study of T cell repertoires in cytomegalovirus infection. About the study: Recently identified HLA-C-restricted and well-studied HLA-B-restricted CMV epitopes were used. An indication of both CMV infection and matching HLA type came from public TCR beta signatures.

TCRdb used MiXCR to reprocess the reads, holding one entry per CDR3 protein. The data contain 100,000 or so distinct CDR3 sequences, roughly 41% of them singletons. Overall study results and limits: The study found HLA-C-restricted CMV-specific TCR beta clonotypes dominating the ex vivo response. Cumulative public TCR beta family frequency identified CMV carriers with the relevant HLA.

With respect to this clonotype: The antigen is undetermined.

Germline CDR1 reads SNHLY; CDR2 reads FYNNEI. Trimming removed 6 bases from V and 9 bases from J, with 6 bases in between. This CDR3 has 10 residues. The sample was CD8+ T cells from cultured PBMCs, taken from culture after CMV antigen stimulation. The chain carries TRBV2 and TRBJ2-1; D gene ambiguous. The receptor's source is a human donor in good health (CMV status not recorded). Some clones in this sample may be carry-over from other donors' samples. The CDR3, as DNA: TGTGCCAGCAGGGGCGTTGAGCAGTTCTTC. Encoded protein: CASRGVEQFF.